The entry that follows covers one T cell receptor beta chain sequence. This CDR3 has 16 amino acids. The ends lost 6 bases at V and 4 bases at J; junction bases unmatched: 12. The germline V gene has CDR1 LNHDA and CDR2 SQIVND (reference sequence). TCRdb called the 5' RACE reads again in MiXCR, with one record for every CDR3 protein. The data hold 600,000 to 850,000 distinct CDR3 sequences, with roughly 18% observed a single time. The data are from a study of identical twins. The same data also went into a second study, on T cells expressing NK-cell markers.

This receptor was obtained from a young woman in good health. The chain employs TRBV19 and TRBJ2-1; 7 bases map to TRBD2. The sequenced material came from PBMCs. CDR3 nucleotides: TGTGCCAGTAGCGAAATTAAGCGGGGTTCTTACAATGAGCAGTTCTTC. Protein sequence: CASSEIKRGSYNEQFF.